Listed here are 5 T cell receptor beta chains from one sample, sequenced in a study of blood T cell repertoires in COVID-19. The method was immunoSEQ multiplex PCR; TCRdb's version includes in-frame clones alone and lacks a portion of them. The sample holds about 250,000 clones, about four fifths seen once. The sample was peripheral blood. The receptor set was obtained from a man older than 75 with acute or convalescent COVID-19.

This chain joins TRBV12-5 and TRBJ2-3; 7 positions agree with TRBD1. CDR3 length equals 14 residues. V shed 6 bases, J shed 2 bases, and the junction held 5 bases outside the gene matches. The germline gives CDR1 LGHNT, CDR2 FRNRAP. CDR3 coding DNA: TGTGCTAGTGGCCCCGACAGGGACACAGATACGCAGTATTTT. It encodes CASGPDRDTDTQYF.

A word on this clone: A much larger clone lies a single base off, so this may be a read error. The rearrangement links TRBV27 to TRBJ1-2; 9 bases are shared with TRBD1. Germline V CDR1 and CDR2: MNHEY, SMNVEV (reference sequence). Trimming at V came to 6 bases and at J to 4 bases, leaving 3 bases not matched to a gene. The CDR3 runs 13 residues. The CDR3 DNA sequence: TGTGCCAGCAGCTCGGACAGGGGCTATGGCTACACCTTC. Translating it yields CASSSDRGYGYTF.

V gene TRBV5-1 combines with J gene TRBJ1-2; D gene uncertain. Per germline, CDR1 SGHRS and CDR2 YFSETQ. Between the trimmed V and J ends, which lost 6 bases and 1 base, there was a span of 10 bases. The CDR3 is 13 amino acids. The CDR3 sequence: CASTPGYNYGYTF. In nucleotides, the CDR3 is TGCGCCAGCACCCCCGGGTATAACTATGGCTACACCTTC.

This chain uses TRBV15 with TRBJ1-5; no reliable D call. CDR1 is LNHNV, CDR2 YYDKDF, per germline (reference sequence). CDR3 size: 15 residues. Trimming shortened V by 8 bases and J by 3 bases, and 17 bases separated the two germline ends. The CDR3 region is CATARHQADNQPQHF. CDR3 in DNA: TGTGCCACCGCAAGGCACCAGGCTGACAATCAGCCCCAGCATTTT.

This clone has just a few counts. The rearrangement uses TRBV2 and TRBJ1-1; tentative D call: TRBD1 (6 bases). Germline CDR1 and CDR2: SNHLY and FYNNEI. The CDR3 has 14 residues. Trimming left V 4 bases short and J 0 bases short, with 9 bases between. The CDR3 bases are TGTGCCAGCAGTGTCAGGGGATTGAACACTGAAGCTTTCTTT. Its protein is CASSVRGLNTEAFF.